The sequence of this T cell receptor (beta chain) was determined in a study of shared clonotypes between healthy human individuals. Study-wide context: The study used three CD4 naive, three CD4 memory, two CD8 naive and one CD8 memory plate per donor. Notes on the study in general: Among donors, the sharing of clonotypes was expected to be influenced by sequencing depth.

Sorted-subset replicate PCR reactions were performed with around 200 ng DNA, corresponding to roughly 30,000 T cell genomes. Profiled with immunoSEQ multiplex PCR; TCRdb holds only in-frame clones, not every one. Of millions of clones in the sample, approximately 94% were seen once. Naive CD8 cells lacked CD45RO and underwent positive selection for CCR7, leaving out terminally differentiated effector memory CD45RA+ cells. Donors, without exception, were Caucasian adults residing in Nashville, Tennessee. J gave up 6 bases and V 2 bases, and 2 bases lay outside the gene matches. The CDR3 is made up of 13 amino acids. The germline V gene encodes CDR1 MNHEY and CDR2 SVGAGI. On this clone itself: Its target is not known.

The origin of this receptor is a man aged 18 to 30 in good health. This chain connects TRBV6-5 to TRBJ2-7; TRBD1 aligns across 9 bases. The sample taken for sequencing was naive CD8+ T cells sorted from blood. Here the CDR3 reads CASSYGTGIEQYF. The CDR3 nucleotides read TGTGCCAGCAGTTACGGGACAGGGATCGAGCAGTACTTC.